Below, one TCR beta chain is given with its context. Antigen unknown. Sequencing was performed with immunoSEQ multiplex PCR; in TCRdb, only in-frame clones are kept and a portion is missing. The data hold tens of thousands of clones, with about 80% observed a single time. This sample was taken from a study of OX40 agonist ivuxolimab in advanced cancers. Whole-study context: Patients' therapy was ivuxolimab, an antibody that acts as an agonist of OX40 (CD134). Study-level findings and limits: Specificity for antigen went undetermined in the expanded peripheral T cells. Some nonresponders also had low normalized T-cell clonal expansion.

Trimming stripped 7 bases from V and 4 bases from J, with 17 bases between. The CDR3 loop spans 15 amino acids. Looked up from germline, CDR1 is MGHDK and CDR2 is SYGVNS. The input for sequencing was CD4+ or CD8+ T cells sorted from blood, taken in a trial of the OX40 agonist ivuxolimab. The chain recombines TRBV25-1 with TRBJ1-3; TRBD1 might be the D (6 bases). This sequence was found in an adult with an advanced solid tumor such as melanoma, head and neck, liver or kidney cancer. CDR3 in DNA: TGTGCCAGCACGCCTCCCGGGGGGCTCGGAAACACCATATATTTT. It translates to CASTPPGGLGNTIYF.